Listed below are T cell receptor beta chains from one sample, sequenced in a study of blood T cell repertoires in COVID-19. Sequencing used immunoSEQ multiplex PCR; TCRdb keeps in-frame clones, though not all of them. The repertoire includes around 370,000 clones, around 87% of them detected once, and nearly 6.5% sits in the top ten. The material sequenced was peripheral blood. Receptors originate from a woman aged 45-65 years with COVID-19, enrolled during active disease. The conserved cysteine and the conserved F or W are not part of the CDR3 here.

j_call | v_call | cdr3_aa
TRBJ2-3 | TRBV11-3 | ASSLLAGSAVEQY
TRBJ1-4 | TRBV25-1 | ASSDGERRGEKLF
TRBJ2-7 | TRBV6-6 | ASSRTRTGTSGRLYEQY
TRBJ2-7 | TRBV30 | AWSPSGYSYEQY
TRBJ2-1 | TRBV11-3 | ASSTTGAYNEQF
TRBJ2-1 | TRBV7-3 | ASSQTNPLAQF
TRBJ2-7 | TRBV28 | ASTIGTVSYEQY
TRBJ1-4 | TRBV5-1 | ASSLNGQRNEKLF
TRBJ2-1 | TRBV11-1 | ASSLTGELDNEQF
TRBJ1-1 | TRBV11-2 | ASKQGALNTEAF
TRBJ2-4 | TRBV7-2 | ASSPYRGTNIQY
TRBJ1-3 | TRBV12-3/TRBV12-4 | ASSLAAGNTIY
TRBJ1-2 | TRBV11-2 | ASSHLRDGYT
TRBJ2-1 | TRBV6-4 | ASSDLAGGLNNEQF